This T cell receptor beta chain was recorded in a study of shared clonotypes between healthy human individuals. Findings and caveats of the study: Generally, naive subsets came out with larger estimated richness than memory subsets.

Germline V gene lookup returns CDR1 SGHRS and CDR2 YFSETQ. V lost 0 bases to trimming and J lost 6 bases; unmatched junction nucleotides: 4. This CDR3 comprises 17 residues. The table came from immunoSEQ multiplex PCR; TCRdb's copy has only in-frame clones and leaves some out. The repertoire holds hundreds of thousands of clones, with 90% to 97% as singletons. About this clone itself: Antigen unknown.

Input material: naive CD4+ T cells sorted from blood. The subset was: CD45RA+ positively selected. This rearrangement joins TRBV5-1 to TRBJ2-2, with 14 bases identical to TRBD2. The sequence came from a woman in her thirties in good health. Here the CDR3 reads CASSLVRTSGRSGELFF. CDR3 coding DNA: TGCGCCAGCAGCTTGGTACGGACTAGCGGGAGGTCCGGGGAGCTGTTTTTT.